The 28 T cell receptor beta chains below come from one sample, sequenced in a study of regulatory T cells in long-lasting Graves disease. Building the TCR beta libraries relied on iRepertoire HTBI primers, and CDR3 regions underwent Arm-PCR. MiXCR was run by TCRdb on the multiplex PCR reads, yielding one entry per CDR3 protein. This table has some 330,000 distinct CDR3 sequences, about an eighth appearing once. Time point described: newly diagnosed GD, antithyroid drugs for less than 3 months. RNA isolated from PBMCs was used to make the TCR library. A further study also used this sample, focusing on T cells in Graves' hyperthyroidism and ophthalmopathy.

Sequenced material: peripheral blood mononuclear cells (PBMCs), taken at new diagnosis, from a patient treated with antithyroid drugs. These receptors were taken from a woman aged 18-35 years with Graves disease.

This clonotype was observed at least ten times. The CDR3: CASSHGQNTEAFF. DNA for the CDR3: TGTGCCAGCAGCCATGGACAGAACACTGAAGCTTTCTTT. The V call is TRBV7-2, the J call TRBJ1-1, with D possibly TRBD1 on 5 matching bases. This CDR3 has 13 amino acids. Trimming stripped 5 bases from V and 1 base from J, with 8 bases between. Looked up from germline, CDR1 is SGHTA and CDR2 is FQGNSA.

V and J are TRBV4-3 and TRBJ2-1, with 8 bases aligning to TRBD2. In germline, CDR1 is LGHNA, CDR2 YSLEER. The junction had 9 bases not matched to a gene; V was cut back by 1 base and J by 4 bases. CDR3 length: 17 amino acids. CDR3 bases: TGCGCCAGCAGCCAAGTCCTTACTAGCGGATATTACAATGAGCAGTTCTTC. Translating gives CASSQVLTSGYYNEQFF.

This clonotype was counted many times. This rearrangement joins TRBV28 to TRBJ2-7; D is perhaps TRBD1 or TRBD2 (6 bases each). This CDR3 is 15 amino acids long. V was cut by 5 bases and J by 2 bases, with 16 bases left in between. Germline V gene lookup returns CDR1 MDHEN and CDR2 SYDVKM. In DNA, the CDR3 is TGTGCCAGCAGTCAACCACGGGGGCCGACCTACGAGCAGTACTTC. It yields the protein CASSQPRGPTYEQYF.

This clonotype was counted ten times or more. J is TRBJ2-7 and V is TRBV3-1, with 11 nucleotides matching TRBD2. Losses at the gene ends were 4 bases for V and 6 bases for J; bases not matched to a gene: 5. CDR1 is LGHDT, CDR2 YNNKEL, per germline (reference sequence). The CDR3 extends over 14 amino acids. The CDR3 region has the DNA TGTGCCAGCAGCCCACTAGCGGGAGTGGGCGAGCAGTACTTC. This sequence encodes CASSPLAGVGEQYF.

This clonotype was recorded a few times. The chain couples TRBV6-5 to TRBJ2-1, with D hard to call. CDR1 MNHEY and CDR2 SVGAGI come from the germline V gene. Between the trimmed V and J ends, which lost 3 bases and 11 bases, there was a span of 20 bases. The CDR3 spans 15 residues. DNA of the CDR3: TGTGCCAGCAGTTATTGGTCGGCAGAAGAAATTAAGCAGTTCTTC. Its protein is CASSYWSAEEIKQFF.

Only one count was recorded for this clonotype. Just one base apart from a much larger clone, this may be a read error. The chain couples TRBV5-1 to TRBJ2-1; 7 nucleotides line up with TRBD1. The CDR3 has 15 residues. V trimming: 0 bases; J trimming: 3 bases; junction bases outside the gene matches: 3. CDR1 is SGHRS and CDR2 is YFSETQ in the germline V gene. The CDR3 loop reads CASSLEGTDYNEQFF. CDR3 DNA: TGCGCCAGCAGCTTGGAGGGGACAGACTACAATGAGCAGTTCTTC.

This clonotype was counted between two and nine times. The V call is TRBV5-1, the J call TRBJ2-1, with D perhaps being TRBD1 or TRBD2 (7 bases each). This CDR3 region has 14 residues. Germline CDR1 SGHRS, CDR2 YFSETQ. Deletions cut 4 bases from V and 5 bases from J, with 13 bases between. The CDR3 DNA follows: TGCGCCAGCAGCCCCCAGGGGGGGAACAATGAGCAGTTCTTC. Protein sequence: CASSPQGGNNEQFF.

This clonotype has at least ten counts. This chain links TRBV2 with TRBJ1-1; 7 bases agree with TRBD1. The CDR3 totals 14 residues. With V trimmed by 4 bases and J by 0 bases, 2 bases remained unmatched. CDR1 is SNHLY, CDR2 FYNNEI, per germline. The CDR3 DNA sequence: TGTGCCAGCAGTGGGACAGGATTGAACACTGAAGCTTTCTTT. This sequence encodes CASSGTGLNTEAFF.

The V gene is TRBV20-1, the J gene TRBJ1-3; 7 bases agree with TRBD1. This CDR3 is built from 16 residues. V lost 3 bases to trimming and J lost 4 bases; unmatched junction nucleotides: 12. Germline CDR1 and CDR2: DFQATT and SNEGSKA (reference sequence). The DNA for the CDR3 is TGCAGTGCTAGCCAGGGGGGACAGTTTACCGGAAACACCATATATTTT. This encodes CSASQGGQFTGNTIYF.

This clonotype was recorded at least ten times. The genes are TRBV6-5 and TRBJ1-3; D uncertain. V lost 4 bases to trimming and J lost 0 bases, with 16 bases between them. This CDR3 has 17 amino acids. Germline assignment: CDR1 MNHEY and CDR2 SVGAGI. The CDR3 sequence: CASSSGPTYNSGNTIYF. The CDR3, as DNA: TGTGCCAGCAGTTCCGGTCCCACGTATAACTCTGGAAACACCATATATTTT.

The table lists this clonotype with many counts. The rearrangement uses TRBV6-5 and TRBJ2-2; weak D call: TRBD2 (6 bases). V gave up 2 bases and J gave up 0 bases, with 19 bases separating them. The CDR3 contains 19 residues. Per the germline V gene, CDR1 is MNHEY and CDR2 is SVGAGI. CDR3 sequence: CASSYTPGGKDPNTGELFF. The CDR3 nucleotides are TGTGCCAGCAGTTACACCCCAGGCGGGAAGGATCCGAACACCGGGGAGCTGTTTTTT.

This clonotype appeared many times. The genes are TRBV6-2 or TRBV6-3 and TRBJ2-5; a weak D match, TRBD2 (6 bases). The CDR3 sequence is 18 residues long. The germline V gene has CDR1 MNHEY and CDR2 SVGEGT. The V end lost 0 bases, the J end lost 2 bases, and 19 bases lay between the germline ends. In nucleotides, the CDR3 is TGTGCCAGCAGTTACTCTTGGTTCCGGGAGACGAGGCAAGAGACCCAGTACTTC. Its translation: CASSYSWFRETRQETQYF.

On this clonotype: This may stem from a read error, because a much larger clone lies one nucleotide away. This chain uses TRBV11-3 with TRBJ2-1; D tentatively reads TRBD1 or TRBD2 (5 bases each). There are 14 residues in the CDR3. Trimming stripped 4 bases from V and 6 bases from J, with 13 bases between. Germline assignment: CDR1 SGHNT and CDR2 YENEEA. CDR3 protein: CASSSSLRGNEQFF. The CDR3 coding sequence is TGTGCCAGCAGCTCCTCCCTGAGGGGCAATGAGCAGTTCTTC.

This clonotype appeared a few times. This sequence joins TRBV25-1 and TRBJ1-1; TRBD1 matches at 7 bases. V lost 4 bases to trimming and J lost 3 bases; unmatched junction nucleotides: 5. The germline gives CDR1 MGHDK, CDR2 SYGVNS. This CDR3 has 14 amino acids. The CDR3 DNA is TGTGCCAGCAGTGCCCACAGGGGAGACACTGAAGCTTTCTTT. Protein: CASSAHRGDTEAFF. The whole variable domain, remainder taken from reference TRBV25-1 and TRBJ1-1, is EADIYQTPRYLVIGTGKKITLECSQTMGHDKMYWYQQDPGMELHLIHYSYGVNSTEKGDLSSESTVSRIRTEHFPLTLESARPSHTSQYLCASSAHRGDTEAFFGQGTRLTVV.

A few counts support this clonotype. The chain couples TRBV19 to TRBJ1-5, with unresolved D. Trimming left V 5 bases short and J 4 bases short, with 18 bases between. CDR3 length: 16 residues. Germline CDR1 reads LNHDA; CDR2 reads SQIVND (reference sequence). Written as DNA, the CDR3 is TGTGCCAGTAGTCCCGCCGGGTCCCGCTTAAATCAGCCCCAGCATTTT. It translates to CASSPAGSRLNQPQHF.

This clonotype was observed many times. V is TRBV3-1 and J is TRBJ2-5, with D perhaps matching TRBD1 or TRBD2 (7 bases each). In germline, CDR1 is LGHDT, CDR2 YNNKEL (reference sequence). The CDR3 spans 16 residues. V was pared by 3 bases and J by 0 bases, with 14 bases between. The CDR3 bases are TGTGCCAGCAGCCAGAGACAGGGAGGGTACCAAGAGACCCAGTACTTC. Protein product: CASSQRQGGYQETQYF.

The chain is built from TRBV5-1 and TRBJ2-5; D tentatively reads TRBD1 or TRBD2 (5 bases each). The CDR3 runs 16 residues. V lost 2 bases, J lost 3 bases, and 17 bases lay in between. Germline V gives CDR1 SGHRS, CDR2 YFSETQ. The CDR3 protein is CASSLSPLGDEETQYF. CDR3 nucleotides: TGCGCCAGCAGCTTATCCCCCCTGGGGGACGAAGAGACCCAGTACTTC.

The sample holds many counts of this clonotype. For the CDR3, the DNA is TGTGCCAGCAGTTGCCGGACTGTAAGAAGAAACTATGGCTACACCTTC. The encoded protein is CASSCRTVRRNYGYTF. The chain employs TRBV6-2 or TRBV6-3 and TRBJ1-2; D is unresolved. Germline V CDR1 and CDR2: MNHEY, SVGEGT. This CDR3 spans 16 amino acids. Trimming took 4 bases from V and 2 from J, leaving 17 bases between them.

This clonotype was recorded many times. The chain is built from TRBV6-2 or TRBV6-3 and TRBJ2-5, with 7 nucleotides matching TRBD2. CDR3 size: 13 residues. With 7 bases clipped from V and 4 bases from J, the junction kept 6 bases outside the gene matches. Germline values: CDR1 MNHEY, CDR2 SVGEGT. CDR3 sequence (DNA): TGTGCCAGCACCCGTTCGGGAGGAGAGACCCAGTACTTC. Protein product: CASTRSGGETQYF.

The CDR3: CASSLRTESREQYF. The CDR3 DNA reads as TGTGCCAGCAGCCTGAGGACCGAATCACGGGAGCAGTACTTC. The V and J genes are TRBV7-2 and TRBJ2-7; D gene unclear. Germline CDR1 and CDR2: SGHTA and FQGNSA. The CDR3 loop spans 14 amino acids. Between the trimmed V and J ends, which lost 5 bases and 7 bases, there was a span of 18 bases. Supplemented by reference TRBV7-2 and TRBJ2-7, the full variable domain reads GAGVSQSPSNKVTEKGKDVELRCDPISGHTALYWYRQSLGQGLEFLIYFQGNSAPDKSGLPSDRFSAERTGGSVSTLTIQRTQQEDSAVYLCASSLRTESREQYFGPGTRLTVT.

This clonotype was observed at least ten times. CDR3 DNA: TGTGCCAGCAGCCGACAGGTGGGGGAAGTACTCTACAATGAGCAGTTCTTC. Its protein product is CASSRQVGEVLYNEQFF. The chain combines TRBV7-2 with TRBJ2-1, with a weak D call TRBD1 (6 bases). Germline CDR1 reads SGHTA; CDR2 reads FQGNSA. V was shortened by 5 bases and J by 3 bases, with 20 bases between the two germline ends. There are 17 residues in the CDR3.

This chain uses TRBV19 with TRBJ2-1, with TRBD2 matching 12 bases. From germline, CDR1 is LNHDA and CDR2 SQIVND (reference sequence). The CDR3 covers 16 residues. The junction had 4 bases not matched to a gene; V was cut back by 4 bases and J by 3 bases. The chain's CDR3 is CASSRTSGTVYNEQFF. The CDR3 DNA reads TGTGCCAGTAGTAGGACTAGCGGGACTGTCTACAATGAGCAGTTCTTC.

The chain combines TRBV9 with TRBJ2-2; perhaps TRBD1 as D (6 bases). The germline V gene encodes CDR1 SGDLS and CDR2 YYNGEE. V lost 2 bases, J lost 5 bases, and 13 bases lay in between. This CDR3 is 15 amino acids long. The DNA of the CDR3 is TGTGCCAGCAGCGTTGACACAGGGCGGACCGGGGAGCTGTTTTTT. This codes for CASSVDTGRTGELFF.

This clonotype was seen ten or more times. This sequence joins TRBV11-1 and TRBJ1-1; D remains ambiguous. The germline V gene has CDR1 SGHAT and CDR2 FQDESV (reference sequence). The V end was cut by 6 bases, the J end by 4 bases, with 15 bases between. This CDR3 region has 14 residues. CDR3 coding DNA: TGTGCCAGCAGGCGCTCATGGGCTAGCACTGAAGCTTTCTTT. As protein: CASRRSWASTEAFF.

The rearrangement links TRBV7-3 to TRBJ2-5; 8 bases align to TRBD2. This CDR3 contains 15 residues. CDR1 is SGHTA and CDR2 is FQGTGA in the germline V gene. V lost 1 base to trimming and J lost 3 bases; unmatched junction nucleotides: 4. CDR3 region: CASSLIGSGEETQYF. The CDR3 DNA reads TGTGCCAGCAGCTTAATTGGTAGCGGGGAAGAGACCCAGTACTTC.

This clonotype appeared many times. The rearrangement joins TRBV30 to TRBJ2-1; weak D call: TRBD2 (5 bases). The CDR3 spans 15 residues. V lost 3 bases, J lost 2 bases, and 14 bases lay in between. Germline V gene sequence: CDR1 GTSNPN, CDR2 SVGIG (reference sequence). The CDR3: CAWSADLFAYNEQFF. In DNA, the CDR3 is TGTGCCTGGAGCGCGGACTTATTTGCCTACAATGAGCAGTTCTTC.

This clonotype was seen repeatedly, ten times or more. The chain links TRBV7-9 to TRBJ1-5; no firm D call. The CDR3 runs to 15 residues. With 4 bases removed from V and 7 bases from J, the gap between germline ends came to 17 bases. CDR1 and CDR2 (germline): SEHNR, FQNEAQ (reference sequence). The CDR3 sequence: CASSSSVALGQPQHF. In nucleotides, the CDR3 is TGTGCCAGCAGCTCTTCCGTCGCTCTGGGGCAGCCCCAGCATTTT. The full variable domain, its missing parts supplied by reference TRBV7-9 and TRBJ1-5, is DTGVSQNPRHKITKRGQNVTFRCDPISEHNRLYWYRQTLGQGPEFLTYFQNEAQLEKSRLLSDRFSAERPKGSFSTLEIQRTEQGDSAMYLCASSSSVALGQPQHFGDGTRLSIL.

This clonotype was detected only a few times. The gene calls are TRBV2 and TRBJ2-1, with 7 bases identical to TRBD1. The CDR3 spans 14 residues. Unmatched junction bases numbered 11, after V lost 10 bases and J lost 5 bases. Looked up from germline, CDR1 is SNHLY and CDR2 is FYNNEI. This chain's CDR3 is CANHGPGGDNEQFF. CDR3 nucleotides: TGTGCCAACCACGGACCAGGGGGTGACAATGAGCAGTTCTTC.